This T cell receptor (beta chain) was profiled in a study of cytomegalovirus exposure and HLA in healthy donors. CDR3 size: 14 residues. The V gene's germline CDR1 is MDHEN and CDR2 SYDVKM. V trimming: 7 bases; J trimming: 1 base; junction bases outside the gene matches: 5. Findings of the study overall: Three chains tied to CMV proved CMV antigen-specific in vitro. Analysis was carried out at a later point, and it linked a missense DCLRE1C variant to TCR beta V- and J-gene trimming.

In the PCR, 60 Vbeta and 13 Jbeta primers were used. Original handling: Counted up in a later analysis, unique TCR beta chains came to approximately 77 million, with around 11 million shared. Repertoires were generated with immunoSEQ multiplex PCR, while TCRdb's copy carries only in-frame clones and drops some. D and trimming come from the DNA, and the V and J calls and clone size come from that table. Among 60,000 to 80,000 clones listed, about 77% were seen once. As for this clone: Its antigen is currently unknown.

Material for sequencing was PBMCs. This clonotype was sampled from a woman aged 30 to 39 in good health and CMV-seronegative. The J gene is TRBJ2-3, the V gene TRBV28; 7 bases are a match to TRBD2. CDR3 bases: TGTGCCAGCACGGGGGGAGCGGGCACAGATACGCAGTATTTT. Protein: CASTGGAGTDTQYF.